The 25 T cell receptor beta chains below come from one sample, sequenced in a study of radiation and T cells in renal cell carcinoma. The method was immunoSEQ multiplex PCR; TCRdb's version includes in-frame clones alone and lacks a portion of them. The data hold about 150,000 clones, with approximately 90% observed a single time. Sample time point: baseline pretreatment blood. Treatment specified: 15 Gy SBRT to primary tumor, nephrectomy 4 weeks later. The specimen comprised blood, sampled from a patient whose treatment included radiotherapy and nephrectomy. Receptors were obtained from a woman between 50 and 59 years old with renal cell carcinoma.

Regarding this clone: This sample also contains other DNA sequences that code for the same CDR3. This chain joins TRBV5-1 and TRBJ2-3, with D unclear. Trimming took 0 bases from V and 6 from J, leaving 5 bases between them. CDR1 SGHRS and CDR2 YFSETQ come from the germline V gene. The CDR3 consists of 12 residues. The CDR3 DNA is TGCGCCAGCAGCTTGGAAGGGGATACGCAGTATTTT. It codes for CASSLEGDTQYF.

CDR3 sequence: CATQPTNSGQPQHF. The CDR3 nucleotides are TGTGCCACCCAGCCTACCAACTCGGGTCAGCCCCAGCATTTT. The chain recombines TRBV19 with TRBJ1-5; D not certain. The CDR3 runs to 14 residues. Deletions cut 10 bases from V and 6 bases from J, with 19 bases between. Per germline, CDR1 LNHDA and CDR2 SQIVND (reference sequence).

This sequence joins TRBV5-1 and TRBJ2-3; TRBD2 matches 9 bases. The J segment lost 5 bases and the V segment lost 0 bases, leaving 7 bases of the junction unmatched. Per the germline V gene, CDR1 is SGHRS and CDR2 is YFSETQ. The length of the CDR3 is 16 residues. The CDR3 DNA reads as TGCGCCAGCAGCTTGGAGTTAGCGGGGGTAGAAGATACGCAGTATTTT. It is translated as CASSLELAGVEDTQYF.

The rearrangement links TRBV5-1 to TRBJ1-4, with no clear D. CDR1 and CDR2 (germline): SGHRS, YFSETQ. The V gene lost 4 bases and the J gene lost 0 bases, with 7 bases spanning the gap. This CDR3 has 14 residues. CDR3 coding DNA: TGCGCCAGCAGCCCCCGCACAACTAATGAAAAACTGTTTTTT. This sequence encodes CASSPRTTNEKLFF.

V is TRBV6-1 and J is TRBJ1-2; 7 bases map to TRBD1. The CDR3 contains 18 residues. Germline CDR1 MNHNS, CDR2 SASEGT. V gave up 5 bases and J gave up 2 bases; unmatched junction bases: 17. The CDR3 sequence is CASSQDRVGSGGNYGYTF. The DNA of the CDR3 is TGTGCCAGCAGTCAAGACAGGGTCGGGTCAGGAGGAAACTATGGCTACACCTTC.

The chain uses TRBV5-6 and TRBJ1-2; D unclear. V dropped 4 bases and J dropped 4 bases, with 17 bases sitting between them. The CDR3 runs 15 residues. From germline, CDR1 is SGHDT and CDR2 YYEEEE. CDR3 nucleotide sequence: TGTGCCAGCAGCACGGACGGAATTTGGCTCTATGGCTACACCTTC. Translation gives CASSTDGIWLYGYTF.

The J gene is TRBJ2-2, the V gene TRBV7-3; D is possibly TRBD2 (6 bases). Trimming removed 6 bases at V and 3 bases at J, with 11 bases between. The CDR3 length is 14 residues. Germline V gene data show CDR1 as SGHTA and CDR2 as FQGTGA. For the CDR3, the DNA is TGTGCCAGCAGAGCGGGTAGGGACACCGGGGAGCTGTTTTTT. The encoded protein is CASRAGRDTGELFF. Together with reference TRBV7-3 and TRBJ2-2, the CDR3 gives the full variable domain: GAGVSQTPSNKVTEKGKYVELRCDPISGHTALYWYRQSLGQGPEFLIYFQGTGAADDSGLPNDRFFAVRPEGSVSTLKIQRTERGDSAVYLCASRAGRDTGELFFGEGSRLTVL.

This clone was picked up a small number of times. This chain connects TRBV7-8 to TRBJ1-1; D gene unclear. Germline V gene lookup returns CDR1 SGHVS and CDR2 FQNEAQ. The ends were cut back, 3 bases at V and 2 bases at J, with 7 bases in the middle. CDR3 length: 13 amino acids. CDR3 DNA sequence: TGTGCCAGCAGCTTTGAAACTAACACTGAAGCTTTCTTT. It encodes CASSFETNTEAFF.

The V call is TRBV7-3, the J call TRBJ2-1; D is perhaps TRBD1 (5 bases). This CDR3 is built from 16 residues. Germline loops: CDR1 SGHTA, CDR2 FQGTGA. The V and J ends lost 4 bases and 3 bases respectively, with 16 bases between them. The CDR3 sequence is CASSSLGQAVYNEQFF. CDR3 in DNA: TGTGCCAGCAGCTCCTTGGGGCAGGCCGTCTACAATGAGCAGTTCTTC.

CDR3 coding DNA: TGTGCCTGGAGTAGGCAGTCGGATACGCAGTATTTT. It encodes CAWSRQSDTQYF. V usage is TRBV30 and J usage is TRBJ2-3; no clear D. Trimming took 2 bases from V and 6 from J, leaving 9 bases between them. The CDR3 runs 12 residues. Germline V CDR1 and CDR2: GTSNPN, SVGIG (reference sequence).

The chain carries TRBV6-6 and TRBJ1-5; D is unclear. Trimming took 5 bases from V and 6 from J, leaving 8 bases between them. Per the germline V gene, CDR1 is MNHNY and CDR2 is SVGAGI (reference sequence). The CDR3 runs 12 residues. The CDR3 DNA sequence: TGTGCCAGCAGTAACCTTGGTCAGCCCCAGCATTTT. This encodes CASSNLGQPQHF.

The rearrangement uses TRBV5-8 and TRBJ2-3; 8 bases agree with TRBD2. The V gene's germline CDR1 is SGHTS and CDR2 YDEGEE. The CDR3 loop spans 14 amino acids. V lost 3 bases to trimming and J lost 2 bases; unmatched junction nucleotides: 2. CDR3 loop: CASSYGLATDTQYF. CDR3 in DNA: TGTGCCAGCAGCTATGGACTAGCCACAGATACGCAGTATTTT.

This clone was observed once. The chain joins TRBV6-5 to TRBJ1-2; D remains unclear. Trimming cost V 0 bases and J 7 bases, with 9 bases left between them. Looked up from germline, CDR1 is MNHEY and CDR2 is SVGAGI. The CDR3 runs 13 residues. In DNA, the CDR3 is TGTGCCAGCAGTTACTCTGAGGGTTTTGGCTACACCTTC. Protein: CASSYSEGFGYTF.

The rearrangement joins TRBV30 to TRBJ1-1; the match to TRBD1 covers 7 bases. CDR1 and CDR2 from the germline V gene are GTSNPN and SVGIG (reference sequence). CDR3 length equals 13 residues. Trimming cost V 3 bases and J 11 bases; bases outside gene matches: 12. CDR3 coding DNA: TGTGCCTGGAGAGACAGGGTGATTCGAGTGGCTTTCTTT. The encoded protein is CAWRDRVIRVAFF.

This clone was counted between two and nine times. V and J are TRBV18 and TRBJ2-3; D gene unclear. The CDR3 runs 13 residues. Germline lookup yields CDR1 KGHSH and CDR2 LQKENI. Trimming pared 3 bases from V and 6 bases from J, leaving 10 bases between. CDR3 loop: CASSPVFLDTQYF. DNA of the CDR3: TGTGCCAGCTCACCTGTGTTTCTGGATACGCAGTATTTT.

V usage is TRBV19 and J usage is TRBJ2-3; 7 positions match TRBD2. Germline V gene data show CDR1 as LNHDA and CDR2 as SQIVND (reference sequence). CDR3 length equals 13 residues. J gave up 4 bases and V 5 bases, and 3 bases lay outside the gene matches. The DNA for the CDR3 is TGTGCCAGTAGTGGGGGGGTAGCAGATACGCAGTATTTT. It encodes CASSGGVADTQYF. The full variable domain, rest sourced from reference TRBV19 and TRBJ2-3, is DGGITQSPKYLFRKEGQNVTLSCEQNLNHDAMYWYRQDPGQGLRLIYYSQIVNDFQKGDIAEGYSVSREKKESFPLTVTSAQKNPTAFYLCASSGGVADTQYFGPGTRLTVL.

This clone was observed a handful of times. This chain uses TRBV18 with TRBJ1-5; D is possibly TRBD1 (5 bases). This CDR3 comprises 15 residues. Germline V gives CDR1 KGHSH, CDR2 LQKENI. V shed 2 bases and J shed 9 bases, with 17 bases lying between them. The CDR3 DNA reads TGTGCCAGCTCACCAACGCAGGGACCCGGATCGCCCCAGCATTTT. This encodes CASSPTQGPGSPQHF.

The chain combines TRBV5-1 with TRBJ1-2, with 10 nucleotides matching TRBD1. After removal of 1 base from V and 8 bases from J, the junction contained 5 bases not matched to a gene. The CDR3 is made up of 14 amino acids. Germline CDR1 is SGHRS and CDR2 is YFSETQ. CDR3 sequence (DNA): TGCGCCAGCAGCTTGTATGGGACAGGGGACGGCTACACCTTC. It encodes CASSLYGTGDGYTF.

The chain is built from TRBV18 and TRBJ2-3; D is unclear. Per the germline V gene, CDR1 is KGHSH and CDR2 is LQKENI. The CDR3 covers 16 residues. V dropped 3 bases and J dropped 0 bases, with 13 bases sitting between them. The CDR3 spells CASSPVEAFSTDTQYF. In nucleotides, the CDR3 is TGTGCCAGCTCACCCGTCGAGGCTTTCAGCACAGATACGCAGTATTTT.

For this clone: Distinct nucleotide sequences in the sample also encode this CDR3. The V gene is TRBV5-4, the J gene TRBJ2-5; D is uncertain. The germline V gene encodes CDR1 SGHNT and CDR2 YYREEE (reference sequence). The V and J ends lost 0 bases and 5 bases respectively, with 11 bases between them. The CDR3 has 14 amino acids. The CDR3 loop reads CASSLAGSGETQYF. The CDR3 DNA reads as TGTGCCAGCAGCTTGGCCGGGTCTGGGGAGACCCAGTACTTC.

The chain recombines TRBV9 with TRBJ1-3, with D unclear. Trimming shortened V by 0 bases and J by 0 bases, and 13 bases separated the two germline ends. CDR1 and CDR2 from the germline V gene are SGDLS and YYNGEE. The CDR3 has 17 amino acids. CDR3 bases: TGTGCCAGCAGCGTAGACCCCATCGGTCACTCTGGAAACACCATATATTTT. This translates into CASSVDPIGHSGNTIYF. Complete variable domain (other parts from reference TRBV9 and TRBJ1-3): DSGVTQTPKHLITATGQRVTLRCSPRSGDLSVYWYQQSLDQGLQFLIQYYNGEERAKGNILERFSAQQFPDLHSELNLSSLELGDSALYFCASSVDPIGHSGNTIYFGEGSWLTVV.

The chain recombines TRBV11-3 with TRBJ1-2; 9 bases are a match to TRBD1. The junction had 2 bases not matched to a gene; V was cut back by 4 bases and J by 8 bases. Germline CDR1 is SGHNT and CDR2 is YENEEA. The CDR3 contains 12 residues. DNA for the CDR3: TGTGCCAGCAGCTCAGGGACAGGGGGCTACACCTTC. Protein: CASSSGTGGYTF. Together with reference TRBV11-3 and TRBJ1-2, the CDR3 gives the full variable domain: EAGVVQSPRYKIIEKKQPVAFWCNPISGHNTLYWYLQNLGQGPELLIRYENEEAVDDSQLPKDRFSAERLKGVDSTLKIQPAELGDSAVYLCASSSGTGGYTFGSGTRLTVV.

The gene calls are TRBV5-1 and TRBJ1-4; D is uncertain. Trimming took 5 bases from V and 2 from J, leaving 10 bases between them. The CDR3 covers 14 residues. The germline gives CDR1 SGHRS, CDR2 YFSETQ. CDR3 residues: CASRGDTTNEKLFF. The CDR3 DNA is TGCGCCAGCAGAGGTGACACCACTAATGAAAAACTGTTTTTT.

V usage is TRBV21-1 and J usage is TRBJ2-1; the table's D call of TRBD2 was not tested on the DNA. TRBV21-1 is flagged as a pseudogene. The CDR3 has 13 residues. CDR3 sequence reads: CASSGYYYNEQFF. CDR3 bases: TGTGCCAGCAGCGGGTACTACTACAATGAGCAGTTCTTC.

This chain links TRBV19 with TRBJ2-7; D gene ambiguous. With 1 base removed from V and 1 base from J, the gap between germline ends came to 8 bases. The CDR3 contains 14 residues. Per germline, CDR1 LNHDA and CDR2 SQIVND (reference sequence). The CDR3 nucleotides read TGTGCCAGTAGTATAGCGCCTCATTCCTACGAGCAGTACTTC. This sequence encodes CASSIAPHSYEQYF.